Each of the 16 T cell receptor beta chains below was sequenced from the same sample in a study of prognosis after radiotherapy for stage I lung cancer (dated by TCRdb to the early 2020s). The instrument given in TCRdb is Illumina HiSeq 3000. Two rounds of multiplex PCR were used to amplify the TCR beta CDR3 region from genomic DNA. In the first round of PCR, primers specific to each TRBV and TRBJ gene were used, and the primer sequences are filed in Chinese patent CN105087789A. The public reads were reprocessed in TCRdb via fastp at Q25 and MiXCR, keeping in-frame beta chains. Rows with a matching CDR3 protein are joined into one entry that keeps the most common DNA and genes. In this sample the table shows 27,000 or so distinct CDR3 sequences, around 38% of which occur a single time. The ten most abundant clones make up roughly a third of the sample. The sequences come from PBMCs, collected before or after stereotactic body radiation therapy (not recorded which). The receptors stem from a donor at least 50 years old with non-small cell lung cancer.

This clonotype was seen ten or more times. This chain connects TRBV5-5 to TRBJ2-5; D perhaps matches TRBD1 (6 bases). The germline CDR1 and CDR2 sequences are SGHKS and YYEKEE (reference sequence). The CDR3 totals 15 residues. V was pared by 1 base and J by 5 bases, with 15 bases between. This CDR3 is CASSLMGRGVETQYF. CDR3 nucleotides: TGTGCCAGCAGCTTGATGGGCAGGGGAGTTGAGACCCAGTACTTC.

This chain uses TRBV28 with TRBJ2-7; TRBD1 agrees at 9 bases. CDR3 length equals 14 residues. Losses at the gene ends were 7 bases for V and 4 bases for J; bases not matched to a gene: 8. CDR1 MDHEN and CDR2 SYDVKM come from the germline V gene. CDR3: CASIPGTGLYEQYF. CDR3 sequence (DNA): TGTGCCAGCATTCCCGGGACAGGGCTGTACGAGCAGTACTTC.

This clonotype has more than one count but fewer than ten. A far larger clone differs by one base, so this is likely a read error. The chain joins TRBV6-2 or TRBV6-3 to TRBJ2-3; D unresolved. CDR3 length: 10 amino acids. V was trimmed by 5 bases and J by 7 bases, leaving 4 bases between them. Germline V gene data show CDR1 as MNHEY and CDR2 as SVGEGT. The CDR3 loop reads CASSAYTQYF. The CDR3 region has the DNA TGTGCCAGCAGTGCATATACGCAGTATTTT.

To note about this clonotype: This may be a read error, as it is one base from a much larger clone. The CDR3 is CASSKQCGMNTEAFF. CDR3 sequence (DNA): TGTGCCAGCAGCAAACAGTGTGGTATGAACACTGAAGCTTTCTTT. The rearrangement uses TRBV2 and TRBJ1-1; unclear D gene. Germline CDR1 reads SNHLY; CDR2 reads FYNNEI. The CDR3 is 15 residues long. The germline V and J ends were trimmed by 6 bases and 0 bases, with 14 bases remaining between them.

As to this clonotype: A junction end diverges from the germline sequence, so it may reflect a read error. CDR3: CASSSGNSYEQYF. The CDR3 DNA reads as TGTGCCAGCAGTAGCGGGAACTCCTACGAACAGTACTTC. The chain recombines TRBV6-1 with TRBJ2-7; TRBD2 agrees at 7 bases. Germline CDR1 and CDR2: MNHNS and SASEGT. The CDR3 is 13 amino acids.

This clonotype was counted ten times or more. The CDR3 spells CAISETTDSYEQYF. CDR3 DNA sequence: TGTGCCATCAGTGAGACTACCGACTCCTACGAGCAGTACTTC. V gene TRBV10-3 combines with J gene TRBJ2-7, with D unresolved. Trimming took 2 bases from V and 0 from J, leaving 8 bases between them. Germline V gives CDR1 ENHRY, CDR2 SYGVKD. The CDR3 consists of 14 residues.

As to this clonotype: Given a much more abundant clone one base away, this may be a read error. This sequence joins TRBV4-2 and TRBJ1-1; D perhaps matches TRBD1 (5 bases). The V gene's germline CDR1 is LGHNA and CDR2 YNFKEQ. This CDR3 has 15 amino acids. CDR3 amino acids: CANSLQGTDYTEAFF. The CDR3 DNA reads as TGTGCCAACAGCCTCCAAGGGACCGACTACACTGAAGCTTTCTTT.

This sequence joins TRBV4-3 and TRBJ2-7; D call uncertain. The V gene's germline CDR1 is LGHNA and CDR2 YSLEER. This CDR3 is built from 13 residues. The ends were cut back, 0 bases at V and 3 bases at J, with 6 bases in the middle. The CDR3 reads CASSQDVVYEQYF. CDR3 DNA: TGCGCCAGCAGCCAAGATGTGGTCTACGAGCAGTACTTC.

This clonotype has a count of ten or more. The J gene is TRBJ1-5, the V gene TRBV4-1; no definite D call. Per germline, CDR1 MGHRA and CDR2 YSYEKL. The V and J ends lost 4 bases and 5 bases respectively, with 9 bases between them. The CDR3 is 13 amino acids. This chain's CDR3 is CASSLLRDQPQHF. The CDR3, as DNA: TGCGCCAGCAGCCTTTTACGGGATCAGCCCCAGCATTTT.

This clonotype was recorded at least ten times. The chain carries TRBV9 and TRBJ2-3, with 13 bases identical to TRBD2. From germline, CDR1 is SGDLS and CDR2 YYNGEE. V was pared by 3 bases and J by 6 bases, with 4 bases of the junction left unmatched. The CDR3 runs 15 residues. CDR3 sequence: CASSAGLAGYDTQYF. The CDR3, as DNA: TGTGCCAGCAGCGCGGGACTAGCGGGGTACGATACGCAGTATTTT.

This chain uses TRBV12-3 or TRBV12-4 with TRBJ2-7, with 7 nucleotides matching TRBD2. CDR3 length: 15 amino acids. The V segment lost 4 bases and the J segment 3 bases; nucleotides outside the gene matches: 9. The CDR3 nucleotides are TGTGCCAGCAGTTCGAAAGGGGAGGGTTACTACGAGCAGTACTTC. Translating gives CASSSKGEGYYEQYF.

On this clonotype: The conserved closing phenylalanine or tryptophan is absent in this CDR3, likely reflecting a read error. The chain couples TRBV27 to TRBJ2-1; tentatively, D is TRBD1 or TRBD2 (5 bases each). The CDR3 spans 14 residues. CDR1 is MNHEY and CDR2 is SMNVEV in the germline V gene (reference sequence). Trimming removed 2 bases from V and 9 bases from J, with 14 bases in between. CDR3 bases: TGTGCCAGCAGTTTACGGCGCGAGGGGATTGAGCAGTTCTCC. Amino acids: CASSLRREGIEQFS.

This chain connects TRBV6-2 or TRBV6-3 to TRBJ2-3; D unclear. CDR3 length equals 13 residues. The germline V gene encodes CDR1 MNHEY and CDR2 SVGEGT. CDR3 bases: TGTGCTATCAGCCGTACCATAGGGGATACGCAGTATTTT. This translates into CAISRTIGDTQYF.

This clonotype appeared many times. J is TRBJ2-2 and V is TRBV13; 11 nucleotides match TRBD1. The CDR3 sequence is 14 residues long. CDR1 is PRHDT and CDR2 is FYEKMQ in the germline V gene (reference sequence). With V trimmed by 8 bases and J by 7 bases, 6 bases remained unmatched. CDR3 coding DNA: TGTGCCAGCTTGGACAGGGGGCGTATCGGGGAGCTGTTTTTT. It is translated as CASLDRGRIGELFF.

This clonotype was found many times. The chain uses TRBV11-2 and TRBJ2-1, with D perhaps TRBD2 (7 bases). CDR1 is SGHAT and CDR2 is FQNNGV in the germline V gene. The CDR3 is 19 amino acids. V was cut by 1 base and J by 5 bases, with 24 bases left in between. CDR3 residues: CASSLASLYRGAQDNEQFF. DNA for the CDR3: TGTGCCAGCAGCTTAGCCAGCCTATATCGGGGGGCCCAAGACAATGAGCAGTTCTTC.

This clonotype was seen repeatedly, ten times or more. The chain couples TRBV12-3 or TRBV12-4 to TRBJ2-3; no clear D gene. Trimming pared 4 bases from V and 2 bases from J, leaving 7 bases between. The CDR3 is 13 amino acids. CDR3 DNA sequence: TGTGCCAGCAGTTCTTATTCCACAGATACGCAGTATTTT. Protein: CASSSYSTDTQYF.